This T cell receptor beta chain was found in a study of cytomegalovirus exposure and HLA in healthy donors. Overall study results and limits: Roughly even sequencing depth across donors was the assumption behind the presence/absence analyses.

With regard to this clone: Its antigen is as yet unknown.

The PCR had 60 Vbeta and 13 Jbeta primers. The authors' processing: In a later analysis, the count reached roughly 80 million unique TCR beta chains, with around 10 million shared. Here immunoSEQ multiplex PCR was the method, and the copy in TCRdb shows in-frame clones only, minus some. The D gene and trimming were derived from the DNA, and the V and J assignments and clone size from that table. Recorded for this sample: around 75,000 clones. The CDR3 is 15 amino acids. CDR1 and CDR2 from the germline V gene are MNHEY and SVGAGI. Between the trimmed V and J ends, which lost 0 bases and 1 base, there was a span of 7 bases.

The chain has TRBV6-5 and TRBJ1-5; D call uncertain. The TCR was taken from a woman aged 55-75 years in good health and CMV-seronegative. What was sequenced was PBMCs. CDR3 loop: CASSYSEDSNQPQHF. The CDR3 DNA is TGTGCCAGCAGTTACTCGGAGGACAGCAATCAGCCCCAGCATTTT.